The text below deals with one T cell receptor beta chain. What it binds is not known. The source of the sample is a study of shared clonotypes between healthy human individuals. Findings of the study overall: Represented diversity (both genetic and exposure-history) was limited by the small number of donors. When compared with the clonotypes that were shared by all four sorted-subset donors, the non-shared clonotypes turned out to have lower generation probabilities.

Per the original data handling: Filtering differed because ImmunoSEQ produced junction-only sequences that carried no quality scores. Sequencing used immunoSEQ multiplex PCR; TCRdb keeps in-frame clones, though not all of them. V, J and clone size derive from that table, while D and trimming were established from the DNA sequence. The sample has 750,000 to 1,000,000 clones, 80% to 95% seen once. The CDR3 has 18 residues. Naive-designated CD8 cells lacked CD45RO, were positively enriched for CCR7, and omitted terminally differentiated effector memory CD45RA+ cells. The chain links TRBV21-1 to TRBJ2-2; the table assigns TRBD1, which was not confirmed against the DNA. TRBV21-1 is described as a pseudogene. The origin of this receptor is a young man in good health. Material: naive CD8+ T cells sorted from blood. CDR3 in DNA: TGTGCCAGCAGCAAAGCGGGCCCCTGGACGGGACAGACCGGGGAGCTGTTTTTT. Translating gives CASSKAGPWTGQTGELFF.